This TCR beta chain was captured by sequencing in a study of cytomegalovirus exposure and HLA in healthy donors. This clone was seen a single time. Its target is unknown. The CDR3 loop spans 15 amino acids. The V gene end was trimmed by 2 bases and the J gene end by 6 bases; junction bases not matched to a gene: 6. Germline CDR1 and CDR2: SSHAT and FNYEAQ (reference sequence). Whole-study results and caveats: CMV antigen specificity was confirmed in vitro for three CMV-associated chains. The study flagged around 150 TCR beta chains as cytomegalovirus-associated.

Primers for the PCR totalled 60 Vbeta and 13 Jbeta. Method: immunoSEQ multiplex PCR; TCRdb's copy keeps in-frame clones and lacks some. The sample has approximately 90,000 clones; more than 70% are singletons. The clonotype originates from a middle-aged man in good health and CMV-seronegative. Sequencing used PBMCs. This chain links TRBV7-7 with TRBJ2-1, with 8 bases lining up with TRBD2. The CDR3 reads CASSLSRGGGNEQFF. The CDR3 DNA is TGTGCCAGCAGCTTATCCCGGGGGGGCGGCAATGAGCAGTTCTTC.